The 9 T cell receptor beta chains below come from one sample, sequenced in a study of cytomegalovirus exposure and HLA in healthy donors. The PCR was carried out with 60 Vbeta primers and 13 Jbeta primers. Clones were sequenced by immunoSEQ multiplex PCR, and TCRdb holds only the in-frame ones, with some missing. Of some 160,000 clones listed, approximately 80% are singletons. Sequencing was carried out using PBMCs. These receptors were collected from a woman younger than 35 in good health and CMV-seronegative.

The DNA of the CDR3 is TGTGCCAGCAGGGATCCCTCGGGGGGGGCCTACAATGAGCAGTTCTTC. The encoded protein is CASRDPSGGAYNEQFF. This sequence joins TRBV7-2 and TRBJ2-1; the match to TRBD2 covers 8 bases. V was pared by 6 bases and J by 2 bases, with 9 bases of the junction left unmatched. This CDR3 spans 16 amino acids. Per germline, CDR1 SGHTA and CDR2 FQGNSA. Full variable domain (outside the CDR3, taken from reference TRBV7-2 and TRBJ2-1): GAGVSQSPSNKVTEKGKDVELRCDPISGHTALYWYRQSLGQGLEFLIYFQGNSAPDKSGLPSDRFSAERTGGSVSTLTIQRTQQEDSAVYLCASRDPSGGAYNEQFFGPGTRLTVL.

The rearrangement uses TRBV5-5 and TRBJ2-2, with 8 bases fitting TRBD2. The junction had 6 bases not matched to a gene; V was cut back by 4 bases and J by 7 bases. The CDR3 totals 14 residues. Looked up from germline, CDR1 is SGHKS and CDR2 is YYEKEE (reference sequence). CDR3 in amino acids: CASSHRAGGGELFF. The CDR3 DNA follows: TGTGCCAGCAGCCACAGGGCGGGAGGCGGGGAGCTGTTTTTT.

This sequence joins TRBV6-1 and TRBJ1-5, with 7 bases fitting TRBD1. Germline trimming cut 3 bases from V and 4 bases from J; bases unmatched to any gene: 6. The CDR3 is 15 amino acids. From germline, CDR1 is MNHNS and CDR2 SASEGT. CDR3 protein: CASSETDRMNQPQHF. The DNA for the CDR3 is TGTGCCAGCAGTGAGACGGACAGGATGAATCAGCCCCAGCATTTT.

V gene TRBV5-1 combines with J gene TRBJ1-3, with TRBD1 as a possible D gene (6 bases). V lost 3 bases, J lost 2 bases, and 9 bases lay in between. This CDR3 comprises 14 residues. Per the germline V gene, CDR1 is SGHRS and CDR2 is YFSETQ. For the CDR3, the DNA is TGCGCCAGCAGCTCACAGGGAACTGGAAACACCATATATTTT. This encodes CASSSQGTGNTIYF.

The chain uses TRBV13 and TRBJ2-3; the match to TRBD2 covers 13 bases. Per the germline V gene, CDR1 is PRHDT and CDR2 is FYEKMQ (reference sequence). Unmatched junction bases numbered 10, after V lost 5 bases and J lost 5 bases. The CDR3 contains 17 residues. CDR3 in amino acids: CASSKRLAGGRGDTQYF. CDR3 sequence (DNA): TGTGCCAGCAGCAAACGACTAGCGGGGGGCCGGGGAGATACGCAGTATTTT.

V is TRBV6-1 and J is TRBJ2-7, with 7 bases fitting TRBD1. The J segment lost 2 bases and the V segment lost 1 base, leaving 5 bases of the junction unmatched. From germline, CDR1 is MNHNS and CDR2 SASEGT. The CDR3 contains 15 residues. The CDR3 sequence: CASSEGEDRPYEQYF. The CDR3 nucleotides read TGTGCCAGCAGTGAAGGTGAGGACAGGCCCTACGAGCAGTACTTC.

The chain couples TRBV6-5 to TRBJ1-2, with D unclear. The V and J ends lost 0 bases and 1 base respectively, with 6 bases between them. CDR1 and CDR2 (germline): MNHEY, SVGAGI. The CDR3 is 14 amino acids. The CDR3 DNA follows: TGTGCCAGCAGTTACTCTGAGGGTAACTATGGCTACACCTTC. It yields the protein CASSYSEGNYGYTF.

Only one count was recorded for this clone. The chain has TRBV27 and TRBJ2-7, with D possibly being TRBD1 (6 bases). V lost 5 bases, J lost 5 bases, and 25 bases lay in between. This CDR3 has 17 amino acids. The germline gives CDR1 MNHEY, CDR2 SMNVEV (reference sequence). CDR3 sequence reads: CASSPPGHLPKGDEQYF. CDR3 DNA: TGTGCCAGCAGTCCTCCGGGACACCTCCCTAAAGGGGACGAGCAGTACTTC.

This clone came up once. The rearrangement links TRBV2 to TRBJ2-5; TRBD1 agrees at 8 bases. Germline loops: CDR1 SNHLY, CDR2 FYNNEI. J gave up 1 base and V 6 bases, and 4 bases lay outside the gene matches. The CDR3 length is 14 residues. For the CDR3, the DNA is TGTGCCAGCAGCTTAGGACAGGGCCAAGAGACCCAGTACTTC. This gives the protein CASSLGQGQETQYF.